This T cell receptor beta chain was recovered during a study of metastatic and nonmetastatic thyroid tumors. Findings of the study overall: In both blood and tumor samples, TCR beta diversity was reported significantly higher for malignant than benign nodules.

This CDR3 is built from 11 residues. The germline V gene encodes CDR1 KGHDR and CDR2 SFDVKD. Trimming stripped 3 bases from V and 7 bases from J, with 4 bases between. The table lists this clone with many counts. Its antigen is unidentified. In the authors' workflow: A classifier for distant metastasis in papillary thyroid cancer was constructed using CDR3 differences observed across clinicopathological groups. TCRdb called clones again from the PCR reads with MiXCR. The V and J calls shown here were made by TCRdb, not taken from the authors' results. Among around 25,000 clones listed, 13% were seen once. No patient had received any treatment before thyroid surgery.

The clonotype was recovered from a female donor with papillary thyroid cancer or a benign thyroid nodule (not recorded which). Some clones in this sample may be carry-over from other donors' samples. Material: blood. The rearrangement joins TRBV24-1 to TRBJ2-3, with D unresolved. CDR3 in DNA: TGTGCCACCAGTGATCTGAATACGCAGTATTTT. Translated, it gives CATSDLNTQYF.